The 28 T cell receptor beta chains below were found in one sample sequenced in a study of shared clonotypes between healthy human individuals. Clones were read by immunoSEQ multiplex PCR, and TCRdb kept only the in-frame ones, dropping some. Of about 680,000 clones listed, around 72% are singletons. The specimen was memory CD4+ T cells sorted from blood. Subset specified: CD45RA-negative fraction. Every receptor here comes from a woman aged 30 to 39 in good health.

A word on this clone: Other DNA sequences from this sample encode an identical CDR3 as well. This CDR3 reads CASSRTATNEKLFF. DNA for the CDR3: TGTGCCAGCAGTCGGACAGCAACTAATGAAAAACTGTTTTTT. V is TRBV28 and J is TRBJ1-4, with D perhaps TRBD1 (6 bases). Trimming left V 5 bases short and J 0 bases short, with 7 bases between. Germline V gives CDR1 MDHEN, CDR2 SYDVKM. The CDR3 totals 14 residues.

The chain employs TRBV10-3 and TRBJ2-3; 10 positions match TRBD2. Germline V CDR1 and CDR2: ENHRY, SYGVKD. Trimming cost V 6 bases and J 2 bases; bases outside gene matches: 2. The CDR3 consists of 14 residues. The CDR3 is CAIRTSGDTDTQYF. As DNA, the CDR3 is TGTGCCATCAGAACTAGCGGGGACACAGATACGCAGTATTTT.

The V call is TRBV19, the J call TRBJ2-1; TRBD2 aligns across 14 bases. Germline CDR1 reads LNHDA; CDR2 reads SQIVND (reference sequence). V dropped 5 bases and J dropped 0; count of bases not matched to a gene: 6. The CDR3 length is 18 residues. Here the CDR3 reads CASSEGTSGSFSYNEQFF. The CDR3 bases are TGTGCCAGTAGTGAAGGGACTAGCGGGAGTTTCTCCTACAATGAGCAGTTCTTC.

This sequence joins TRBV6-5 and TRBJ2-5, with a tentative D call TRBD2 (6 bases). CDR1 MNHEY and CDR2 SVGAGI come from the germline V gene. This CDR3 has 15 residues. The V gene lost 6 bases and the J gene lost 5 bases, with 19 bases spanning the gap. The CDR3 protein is CASRILTGGEETQYF. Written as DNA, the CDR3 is TGTGCCAGCAGAATACTGACGGGCGGGGAGGAGACCCAGTACTTC.

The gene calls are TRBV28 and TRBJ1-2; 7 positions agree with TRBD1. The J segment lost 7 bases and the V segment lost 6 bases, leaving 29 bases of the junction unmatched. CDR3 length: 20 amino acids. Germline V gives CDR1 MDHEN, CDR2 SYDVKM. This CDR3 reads CASSSATLTFVWTGRGGYTF. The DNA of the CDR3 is TGTGCCAGCAGCTCGGCTACTCTTACTTTTGTGTGGACAGGTCGGGGTGGCTACACCTTC.

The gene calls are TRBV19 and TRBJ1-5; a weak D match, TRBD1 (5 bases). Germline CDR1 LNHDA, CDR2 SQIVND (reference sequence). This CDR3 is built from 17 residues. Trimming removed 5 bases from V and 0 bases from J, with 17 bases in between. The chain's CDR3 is CASSEGHYTYSNQPQHF. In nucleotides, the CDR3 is TGTGCCAGTAGTGAAGGACACTACACGTATAGCAATCAGCCCCAGCATTTT.

The CDR3 is CASRDSVGPQHF. The DNA of the CDR3 is TGTGCCAGCAGGGACTCCGTAGGGCCCCAGCATTTT. The chain uses TRBV2 and TRBJ1-5, with D unresolved. Trimming cost V 6 bases and J 9 bases, with 12 bases left between them. This CDR3 contains 12 residues. CDR1 SNHLY and CDR2 FYNNEI come from the germline V gene.

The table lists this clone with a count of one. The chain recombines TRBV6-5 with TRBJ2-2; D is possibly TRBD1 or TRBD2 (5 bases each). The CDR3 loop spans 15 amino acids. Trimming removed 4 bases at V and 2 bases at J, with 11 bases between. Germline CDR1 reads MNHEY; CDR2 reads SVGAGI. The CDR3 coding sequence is TGTGCCAGCAGTTGGTGGGGGACCAACACCGGGGAGCTGTTTTTT. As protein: CASSWWGTNTGELFF.

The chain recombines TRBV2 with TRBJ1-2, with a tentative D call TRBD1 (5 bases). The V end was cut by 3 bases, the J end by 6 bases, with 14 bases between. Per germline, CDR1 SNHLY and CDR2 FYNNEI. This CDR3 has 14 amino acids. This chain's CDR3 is CASSDRGRANGYTF. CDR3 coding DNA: TGTGCCAGCAGTGATCGGGGCAGGGCCAATGGCTACACCTTC. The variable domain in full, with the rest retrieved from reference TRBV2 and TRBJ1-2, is EPEVTQTPSHQVTQMGQEVILRCVPISNHLYFYWYRQILGQKVEFLVSFYNNEISEKSEIFDDQFSVERPDGSNFTLKIRSTKLEDSAMYFCASSDRGRANGYTFGSGTRLTVV.

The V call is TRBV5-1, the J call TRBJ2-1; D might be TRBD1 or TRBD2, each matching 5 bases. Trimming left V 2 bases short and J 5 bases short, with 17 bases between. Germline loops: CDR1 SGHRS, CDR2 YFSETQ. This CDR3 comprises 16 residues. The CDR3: CASSLGSGTQDNEQFF. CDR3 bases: TGCGCCAGCAGCTTAGGGTCTGGGACGCAAGACAATGAGCAGTTCTTC. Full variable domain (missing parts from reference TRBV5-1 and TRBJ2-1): KAGVTQTPRYLIKTRGQQVTLSCSPISGHRSVSWYQQTPGQGLQFLFEYFSETQRNKGNFPGRFSGRQFSNSRSEMNVSTLELGDSALYLCASSLGSGTQDNEQFFGPGTRLTVL.

CDR3 sequence reads: CASNDGGNTDTQYF. The CDR3 nucleotides read TGTGCCAGTAACGACGGCGGGAACACAGATACGCAGTATTTT. The chain recombines TRBV19 with TRBJ2-3, with a tentative D call TRBD2 (6 bases). Germline-derived CDR1 and CDR2 are LNHDA and SQIVND (reference sequence). V was cut by 7 bases and J by 2 bases, with 13 bases left in between. The CDR3 covers 14 residues.

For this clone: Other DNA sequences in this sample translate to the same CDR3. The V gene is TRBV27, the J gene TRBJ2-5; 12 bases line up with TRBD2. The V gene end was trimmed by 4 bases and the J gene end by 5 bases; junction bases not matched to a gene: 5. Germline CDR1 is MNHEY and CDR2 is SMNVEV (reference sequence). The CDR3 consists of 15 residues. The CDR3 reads CASSSSGRARETQYF. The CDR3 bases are TGTGCCAGCAGTTCTAGCGGGAGGGCCCGGGAGACCCAGTACTTC.

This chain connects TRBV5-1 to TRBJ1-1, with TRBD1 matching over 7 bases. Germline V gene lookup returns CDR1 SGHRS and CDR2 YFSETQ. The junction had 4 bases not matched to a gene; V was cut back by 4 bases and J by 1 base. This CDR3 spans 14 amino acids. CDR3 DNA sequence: TGCGCCAGCAGCGGGACAGCGGGGAACACTGAAGCTTTCTTT. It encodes CASSGTAGNTEAFF. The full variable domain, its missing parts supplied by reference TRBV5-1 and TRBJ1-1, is KAGVTQTPRYLIKTRGQQVTLSCSPISGHRSVSWYQQTPGQGLQFLFEYFSETQRNKGNFPGRFSGRQFSNSRSEMNVSTLELGDSALYLCASSGTAGNTEAFFGQGTRLTVV.

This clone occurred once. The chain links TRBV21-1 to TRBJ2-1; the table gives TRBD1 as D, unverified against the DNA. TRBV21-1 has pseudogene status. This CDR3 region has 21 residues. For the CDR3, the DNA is TGTGCCAGCAGCAAATGGATTGAGGCCCCAGGACAAACGAACTCCTACAATGAGCAGTTCTTC. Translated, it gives CASSKWIEAPGQTNSYNEQFF.

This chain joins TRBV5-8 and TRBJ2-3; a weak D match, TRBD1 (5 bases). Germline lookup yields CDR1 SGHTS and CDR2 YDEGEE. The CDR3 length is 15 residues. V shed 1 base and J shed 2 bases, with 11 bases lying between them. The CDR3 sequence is CASSLQGADTDTQYF. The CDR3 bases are TGTGCCAGCAGCTTGCAAGGGGCGGACACAGATACGCAGTATTTT.

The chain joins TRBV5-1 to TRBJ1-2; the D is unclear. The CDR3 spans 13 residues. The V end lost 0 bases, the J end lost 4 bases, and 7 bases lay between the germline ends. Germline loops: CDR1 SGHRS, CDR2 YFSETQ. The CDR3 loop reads CASSLGEFYGYTF. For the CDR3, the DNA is TGCGCCAGCAGCTTGGGTGAATTCTATGGCTACACCTTC. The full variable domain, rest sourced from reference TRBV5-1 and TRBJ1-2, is KAGVTQTPRYLIKTRGQQVTLSCSPISGHRSVSWYQQTPGQGLQFLFEYFSETQRNKGNFPGRFSGRQFSNSRSEMNVSTLELGDSALYLCASSLGEFYGYTFGSGTRLTVV.

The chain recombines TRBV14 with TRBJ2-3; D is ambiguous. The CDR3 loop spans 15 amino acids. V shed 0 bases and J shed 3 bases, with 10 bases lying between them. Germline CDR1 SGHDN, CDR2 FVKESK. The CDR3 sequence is CASSQDTPLTDTQYF. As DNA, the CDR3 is TGTGCCAGCAGCCAAGATACCCCCCTAACAGATACGCAGTATTTT.

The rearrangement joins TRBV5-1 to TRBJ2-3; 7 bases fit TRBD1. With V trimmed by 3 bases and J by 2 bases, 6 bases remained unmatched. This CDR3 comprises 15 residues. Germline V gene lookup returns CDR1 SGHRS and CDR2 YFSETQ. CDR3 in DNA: TGCGCCAGCAGCTGGGGGACAGAAACCACAGATACGCAGTATTTT. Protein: CASSWGTETTDTQYF.

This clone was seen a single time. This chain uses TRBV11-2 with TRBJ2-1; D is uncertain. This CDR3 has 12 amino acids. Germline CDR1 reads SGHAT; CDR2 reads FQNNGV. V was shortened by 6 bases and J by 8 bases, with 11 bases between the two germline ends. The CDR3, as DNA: TGTGCCAGCAGTCCTAGGGCCCATGAGCAGTTCTTC. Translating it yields CASSPRAHEQFF. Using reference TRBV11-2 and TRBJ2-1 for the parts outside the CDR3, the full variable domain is EAGVAQSPRYKIIEKRQSVAFWCNPISGHATLYWYQQILGQGPKLLIQFQNNGVVDDSQLPKDRFSAERLKGVDSTLKIQPAKLEDSAVYLCASSPRAHEQFFGPGTRLTVL.

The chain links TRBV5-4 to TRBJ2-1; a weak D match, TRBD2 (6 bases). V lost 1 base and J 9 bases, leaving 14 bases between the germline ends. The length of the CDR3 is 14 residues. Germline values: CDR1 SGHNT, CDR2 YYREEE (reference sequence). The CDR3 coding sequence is TGTGCCAGCAGCTTGTTAACTAGCTCTCGTGAGCAGTTCTTC. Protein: CASSLLTSSREQFF.

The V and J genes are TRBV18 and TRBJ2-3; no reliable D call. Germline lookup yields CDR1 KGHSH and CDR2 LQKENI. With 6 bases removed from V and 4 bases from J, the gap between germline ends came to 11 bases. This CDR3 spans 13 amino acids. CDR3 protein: CASSPQGSDTQYF. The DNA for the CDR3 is TGTGCCAGCTCCCCCCAAGGGTCAGATACGCAGTATTTT.

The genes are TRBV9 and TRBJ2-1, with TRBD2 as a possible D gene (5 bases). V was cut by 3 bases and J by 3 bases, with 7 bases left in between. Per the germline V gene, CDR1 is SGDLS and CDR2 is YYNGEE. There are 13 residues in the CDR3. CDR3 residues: CASSGGNYNEQFF. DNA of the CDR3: TGTGCCAGCAGCGGAGGGAACTACAATGAGCAGTTCTTC.

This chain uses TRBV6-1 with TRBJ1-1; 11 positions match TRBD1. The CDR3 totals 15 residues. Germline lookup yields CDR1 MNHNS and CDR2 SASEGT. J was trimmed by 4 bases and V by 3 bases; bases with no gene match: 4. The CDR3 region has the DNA TGTGCCAGCAGTGAGACCGGGACAGGGGGCACTGAAGCTTTCTTT. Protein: CASSETGTGGTEAFF.

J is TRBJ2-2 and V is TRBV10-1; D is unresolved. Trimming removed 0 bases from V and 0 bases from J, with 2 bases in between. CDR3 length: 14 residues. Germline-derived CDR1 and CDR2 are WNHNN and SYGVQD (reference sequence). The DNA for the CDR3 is TGCGCCAGCAGTGAGTCACCGAACACCGGGGAGCTGTTTTTT. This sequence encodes CASSESPNTGELFF.

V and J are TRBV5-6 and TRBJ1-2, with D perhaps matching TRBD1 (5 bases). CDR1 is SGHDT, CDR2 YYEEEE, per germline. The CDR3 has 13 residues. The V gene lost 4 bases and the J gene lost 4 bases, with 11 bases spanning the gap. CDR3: CASSPGGVYGYTF. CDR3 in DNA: TGTGCCAGCAGCCCCGGAGGGGTCTATGGCTACACCTTC. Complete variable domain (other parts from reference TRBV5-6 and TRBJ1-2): DAGVTQSPTHLIKTRGQQVTLRCSPKSGHDTVSWYQQALGQGPQFIFQYYEEEERQRGNFPDRFSGHQFPNYSSELNVNALLLGDSALYLCASSPGGVYGYTFGSGTRLTVV.

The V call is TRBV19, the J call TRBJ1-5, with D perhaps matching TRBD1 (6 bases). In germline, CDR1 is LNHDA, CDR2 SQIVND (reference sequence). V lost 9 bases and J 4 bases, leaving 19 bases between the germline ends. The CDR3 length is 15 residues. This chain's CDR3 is CASRRDTRGNQPQHF. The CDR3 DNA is TGTGCCAGCCGCCGGGACACTCGTGGTAATCAGCCCCAGCATTTT.

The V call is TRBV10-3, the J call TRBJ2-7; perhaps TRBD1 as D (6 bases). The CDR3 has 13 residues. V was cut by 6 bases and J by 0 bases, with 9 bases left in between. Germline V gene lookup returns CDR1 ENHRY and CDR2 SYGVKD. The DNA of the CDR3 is TGTGCCATCAGGCTGGACAGCTCCTACGAGCAGTACTTC. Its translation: CAIRLDSSYEQYF.

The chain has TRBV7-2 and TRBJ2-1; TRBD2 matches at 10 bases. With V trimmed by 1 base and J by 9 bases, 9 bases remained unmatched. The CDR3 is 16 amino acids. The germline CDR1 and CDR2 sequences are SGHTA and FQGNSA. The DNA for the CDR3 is TGTGCCAGCAGCTTAGTGGTTCTAGCGGGAGATGGTGAGCAGTTCTTC. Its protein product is CASSLVVLAGDGEQFF.